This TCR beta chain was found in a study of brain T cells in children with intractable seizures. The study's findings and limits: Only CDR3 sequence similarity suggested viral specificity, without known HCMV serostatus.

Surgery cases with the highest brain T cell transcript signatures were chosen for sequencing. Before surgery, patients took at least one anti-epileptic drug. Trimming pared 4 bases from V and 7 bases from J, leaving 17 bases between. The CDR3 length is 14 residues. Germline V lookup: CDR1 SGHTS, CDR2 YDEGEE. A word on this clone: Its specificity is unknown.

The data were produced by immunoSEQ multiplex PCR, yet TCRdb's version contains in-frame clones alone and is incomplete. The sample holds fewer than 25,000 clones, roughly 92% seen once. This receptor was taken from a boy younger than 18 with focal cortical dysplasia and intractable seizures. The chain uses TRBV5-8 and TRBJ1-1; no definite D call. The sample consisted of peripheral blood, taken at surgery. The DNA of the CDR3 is TGTGCCAGCAGCCGATTCTACACCGCATATGAAGCTTTCTTT. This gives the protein CASSRFYTAYEAFF.